This TCR beta chain is drawn from a study of blood T cell repertoires in COVID-19. Background on the study: Acute and convalescent COVID-19 specimens originated in the United States, Italy and Spain.

Germline CDR1 is LGHDT and CDR2 is YNNKEL (reference sequence). The ends lost 2 bases at V and 3 bases at J; junction bases unmatched: 3. The CDR3 totals 15 residues. Categorization into cohorts depended on clinical history that participants reported. Authors' analysis steps: Using reference gene primer amplification, nucleated cell counts were estimated. Produced via immunoSEQ multiplex PCR; TCRdb's table is partial and in-frame only. The V and J calls and clone size come from that table; D and trimming were worked out from the DNA. Of about 310,000 clones in the sample, roughly 90% are singletons; the top ten hold approximately 4%.

The chain couples TRBV3-1 (or the pseudogene TRBV3-2) to TRBJ2-3; 9 nucleotides align to TRBD2. The origin of this receptor is a woman between 18 and 30 years old with acute COVID-19. The specimen sequenced was PBMCs or T cells enriched from blood (not recorded which). In nucleotides, the CDR3 is TGTGCCAGCAGCCAACTAGCGGGAAGGACAGATACGCAGTATTTT. Encoded protein: CASSQLAGRTDTQYF.